This T cell receptor (beta chain) was identified in a study of blood T cell repertoires in COVID-19. The table came from immunoSEQ multiplex PCR; TCRdb's copy has only in-frame clones and leaves some out. The sample consists of about 150,000 clones, 85% to 90% of them appearing once. Sequenced material: peripheral blood. The TCR was taken from a woman in her 40s with acute or convalescent COVID-19.

CDR3 bases: TGTGCCACCAGCAGAGATCCCCAGAACCGGGCGGGGTCCTACAATGAGCAGTTCTTC. This encodes CATSRDPQNRAGSYNEQFF. The chain combines TRBV15 with TRBJ2-1, with D maybe TRBD2 (6 bases). Germline CDR1 is LNHNV and CDR2 is YYDKDF (reference sequence). The CDR3 is 19 amino acids. Trimming cost V 0 bases and J 1 base, with 19 bases left between them.